This T cell receptor beta chain emerged from a study of CD8 T cell repertoires and HIV-1 epitope variants. Study summary: T cells were stimulated with Twenty-five Gag and Nef peptides separately. Enriched T cells were co-cultured with equal numbers of autologous T cell-negative antigen-presenting cells. Control wells had CMV/EBV/flu peptides, negative Ebola AY9, or no peptide.

Study-wide findings and caveats: This assay reports beta chains of antigen-expanded cells, not T cell function.

Sequencing used immunoSEQ multiplex PCR; TCRdb keeps in-frame clones, though not all of them. This table holds approximately 5,000 clones, about 63% found once. Germline V lookup: CDR1 MNHEY, CDR2 SMNVEV (reference sequence). There are 13 residues in the CDR3. As to this clone: What it binds is not known. Mismatch with germline at one junction end may stem from a read error.

The sequenced sample consisted of cultured CD8+ T cells derived from PBMCs. This TCR came from a male donor with HIV. This chain joins TRBV27 and TRBJ2-7, with D uncertain. The CDR3 nucleotides are TGTGCCAGCAGTATATCCAGCTCCTACGAGCAGTACTTC. It encodes CASSISSSYEQYF.